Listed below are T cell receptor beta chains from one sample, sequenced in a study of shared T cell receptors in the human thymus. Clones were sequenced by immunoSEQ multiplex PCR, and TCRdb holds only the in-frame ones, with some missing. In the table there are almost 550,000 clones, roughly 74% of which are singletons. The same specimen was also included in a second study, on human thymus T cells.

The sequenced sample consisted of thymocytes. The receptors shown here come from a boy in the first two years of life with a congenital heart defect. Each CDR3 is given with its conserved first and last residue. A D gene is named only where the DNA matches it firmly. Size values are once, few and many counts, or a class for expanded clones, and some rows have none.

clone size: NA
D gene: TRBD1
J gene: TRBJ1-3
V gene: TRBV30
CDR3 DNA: TGTGCCTGGAGTGCCCCGTGGACAGGGGAACTCTCTGGAAACACCATATATTTT
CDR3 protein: CAWSAPWTGELSGNTIYF

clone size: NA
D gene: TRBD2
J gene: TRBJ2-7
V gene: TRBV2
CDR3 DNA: TGTGCCAGCAGCCCTACTAGCGTACCATCCTACGAGCAGTACTTC
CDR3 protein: CASSPTSVPSYEQYF

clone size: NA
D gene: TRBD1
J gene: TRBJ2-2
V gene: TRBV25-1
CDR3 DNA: TGTGCCAGCAGTGACGGGACAGGGGAGGTTACGAACACCGGGGAGCTGTTTTTT
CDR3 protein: CASSDGTGEVTNTGELFF

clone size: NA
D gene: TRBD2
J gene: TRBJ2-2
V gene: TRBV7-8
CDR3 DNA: TGTGCCAGCAGCTTAGGGCCCCACCCAGGCGGGAGGAGGGGGACCGGGGAGCTGTTTTTT
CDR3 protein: CASSLGPHPGGRRGTGELFF

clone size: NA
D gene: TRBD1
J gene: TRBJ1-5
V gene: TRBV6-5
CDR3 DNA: TGTGCCAGCAGTTCAGGACAGGGCAGCAATCAGCCCCAGCATTTT
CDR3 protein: CASSSGQGSNQPQHF

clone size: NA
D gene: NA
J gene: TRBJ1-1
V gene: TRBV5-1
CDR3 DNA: TGCGCCAGCAGAGGACCGGGAAGCCTACCTGAAGCTTTCTTT
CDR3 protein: CASRGPGSLPEAFF

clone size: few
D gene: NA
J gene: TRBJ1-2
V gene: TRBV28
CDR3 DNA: TGTGCCAGCAGTTGCCGACAGGCCCAAATCCCAAACTATGGCTACACCTTC
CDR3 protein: CASSCRQAQIPNYGYTF

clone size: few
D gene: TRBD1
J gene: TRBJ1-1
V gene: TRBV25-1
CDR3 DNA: TGTGCCAGCGAGGGCAGGGGGTACACTGAAGCTTTCTTT
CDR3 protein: CASEGRGYTEAFF

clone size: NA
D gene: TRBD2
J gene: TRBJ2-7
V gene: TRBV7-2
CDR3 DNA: TGTGCCAGCAGCTTCCCGACTAGCGGGAGTCGCGAGCAGTACTTC
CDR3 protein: CASSFPTSGSREQYF

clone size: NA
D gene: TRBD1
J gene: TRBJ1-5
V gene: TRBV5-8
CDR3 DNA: TGTGCCAGCAGCTTCAGACGCGGACAGGGGGCGAATTTAAGTCAGCCCCAGCATTTT
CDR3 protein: CASSFRRGQGANLSQPQHF

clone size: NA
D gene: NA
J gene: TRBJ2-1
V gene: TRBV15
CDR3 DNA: TGTGCCACCAGCAGTCCCGGAGGGAGCCTAGCGAGGGGTGAGCAGTTCTTC
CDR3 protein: CATSSPGGSLARGEQFF

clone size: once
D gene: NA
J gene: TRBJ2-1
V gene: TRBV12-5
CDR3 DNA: TGTGCTAGTGGTTTGGTGGGCCGGCAGTTCTTC
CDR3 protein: CASGLVGRQFF

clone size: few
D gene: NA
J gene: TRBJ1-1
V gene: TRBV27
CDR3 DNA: TGTGCCAGCAAGGGGGAGGGGTGGAACACTGAAGCTTTCTTT
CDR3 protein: CASKGEGWNTEAFF

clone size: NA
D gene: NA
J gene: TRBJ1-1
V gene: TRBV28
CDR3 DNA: TGTGCCAGCAGTCCTCCCGGGTCAAACACTGAAGCTTTCTTT
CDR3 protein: CASSPPGSNTEAFF

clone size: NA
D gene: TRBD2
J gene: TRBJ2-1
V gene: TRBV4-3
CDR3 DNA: TGCGCCAGCAGCCCCCGGGGTGGGGGGGGGAAATATGAGCAGTTCTTC
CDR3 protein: CASSPRGGGGKYEQFF

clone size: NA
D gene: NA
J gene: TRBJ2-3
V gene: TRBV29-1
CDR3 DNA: TGCAGCGGGCGGGACGGACACGCTGAGTCCACAGATACGCAGTATTTT
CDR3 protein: CSGRDGHAESTDTQYF

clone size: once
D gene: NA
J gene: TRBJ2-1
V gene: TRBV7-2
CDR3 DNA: TGTGCCAGCAGCTTAAGTGATGCGGTCGGGAGTTCGTATGAGCAGTTCTTC
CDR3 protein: CASSLSDAVGSSYEQFF

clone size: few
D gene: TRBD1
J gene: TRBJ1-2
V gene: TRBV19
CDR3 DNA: TGTGCCAGTAGTATGGTCGGGACAGGGCCGGGTTATGGCTACACCTTC
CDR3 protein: CASSMVGTGPGYGYTF

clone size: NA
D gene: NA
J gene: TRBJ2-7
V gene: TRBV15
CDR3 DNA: TGTGCCACCAGCAGAGAGCCGGCCCCATGGACTGACGAGCAGTACTTC
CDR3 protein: CATSREPAPWTDEQYF

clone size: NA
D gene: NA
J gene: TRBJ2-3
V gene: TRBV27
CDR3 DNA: TGTGCCAGCAGTTTAAAGGGACTGAACACAGATACGCAGTATTTT
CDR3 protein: CASSLKGLNTDTQYF

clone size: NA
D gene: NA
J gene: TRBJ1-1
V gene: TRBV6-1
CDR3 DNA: TGTGCCAGCAGTGAGAGGAGGACAGACTCCCCCTATTCCACTGAAGCTTTCTTT
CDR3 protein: CASSERRTDSPYSTEAFF

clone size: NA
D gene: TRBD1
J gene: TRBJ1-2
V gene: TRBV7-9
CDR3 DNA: TGTGCCAGCAGCCCAGGGACAGGCGGCAACTATGGCTACACCTTC
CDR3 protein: CASSPGTGGNYGYTF

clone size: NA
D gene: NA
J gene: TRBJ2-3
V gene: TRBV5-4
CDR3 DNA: TGTGCCAGCAGCTTGGCCGGTCCGCGGGATCTTCATACGCAGTATTTT
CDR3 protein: CASSLAGPRDLHTQYF

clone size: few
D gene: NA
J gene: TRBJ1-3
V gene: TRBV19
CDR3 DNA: TGTGCCAGTACCAACCCCCGGAGAACCTTCTCTGGAAACACCATATATTTT
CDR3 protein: CASTNPRRTFSGNTIYF

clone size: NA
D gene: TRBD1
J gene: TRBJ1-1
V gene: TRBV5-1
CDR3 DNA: TGCGCCAGCAGCTTGGATTTGGACAGGGGGTCGACTGAAGCTTTCTTT
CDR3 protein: CASSLDLDRGSTEAFF

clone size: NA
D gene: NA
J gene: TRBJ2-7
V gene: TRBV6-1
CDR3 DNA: TGTGCCAGCAGTGAAGCGCGTTCCAGGCAGGTAGCCTACGAGCAGTACTTC
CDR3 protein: CASSEARSRQVAYEQYF

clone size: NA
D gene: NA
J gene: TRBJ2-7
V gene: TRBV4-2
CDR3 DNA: TGTGCCAGCAGCCATTCTAGGGGGACCTGGGGCGGGCAGTACTTC
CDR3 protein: CASSHSRGTWGGQYF

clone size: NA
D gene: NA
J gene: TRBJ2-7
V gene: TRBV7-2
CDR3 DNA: TGTGCCAGCAGCCACGGCGGTGTTGAGCAGTACTTC
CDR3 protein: CASSHGGVEQYF

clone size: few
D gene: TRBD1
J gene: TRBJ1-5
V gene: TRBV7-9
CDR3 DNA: TGTGCCAGCACCACCTTCCCAGGGGACAGAAATCAGCCCCAGCATTTT
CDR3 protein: CASTTFPGDRNQPQHF

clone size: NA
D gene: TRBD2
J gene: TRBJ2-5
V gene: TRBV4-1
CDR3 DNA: TGCGCCAGCAGCCAAGATCGGCTAGCGGGAGACCGCGAGACCCAGTACTTC
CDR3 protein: CASSQDRLAGDRETQYF

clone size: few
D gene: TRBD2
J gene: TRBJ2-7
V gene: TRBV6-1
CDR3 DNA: TGTGCCAGCAGTGAAAAGAGCGCCGGGACTAGCGGGAGAAACGAGCAGTACTTC
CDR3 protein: CASSEKSAGTSGRNEQYF

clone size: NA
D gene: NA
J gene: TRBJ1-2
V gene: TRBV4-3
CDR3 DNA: TGCGCCAGCAGCCAAGTCGGGGGAGCTGGCTACACCTTC
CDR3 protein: CASSQVGGAGYTF

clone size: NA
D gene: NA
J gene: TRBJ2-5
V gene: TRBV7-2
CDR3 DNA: TGTGCCAGCAGCTTAGGAGGGCAAGAGACCCAGTACTTC
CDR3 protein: CASSLGGQETQYF

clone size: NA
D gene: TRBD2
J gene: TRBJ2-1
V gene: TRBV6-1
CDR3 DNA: TGTGCCAGCAGTGCCCCTCTCTGGCGGGAGGCGGTCTACAATGAGCAGTTCTTC
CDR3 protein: CASSAPLWREAVYNEQFF

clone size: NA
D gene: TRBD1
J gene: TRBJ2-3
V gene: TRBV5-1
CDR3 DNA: TGCGCCAGCAGCTTGAGGCAGGGGGCAGTAGATACGCAGTATTTT
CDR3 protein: CASSLRQGAVDTQYF

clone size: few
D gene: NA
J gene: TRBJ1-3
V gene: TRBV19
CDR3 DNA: TGTGCCAGTAGTATCGAGGAGGGGATGGCTGGAAACACCATATATTTT
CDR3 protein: CASSIEEGMAGNTIYF

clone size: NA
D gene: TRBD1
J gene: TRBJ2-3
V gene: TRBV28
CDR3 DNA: TGTGCCAGCAGCCTCAGAACAGGGGATGACTTGGATACGCAGTATTTT
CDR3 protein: CASSLRTGDDLDTQYF

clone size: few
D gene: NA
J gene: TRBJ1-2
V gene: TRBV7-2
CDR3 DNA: TGTGCCAGCAGCTTAGACGGCTATGGCTACACCTTC
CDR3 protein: CASSLDGYGYTF

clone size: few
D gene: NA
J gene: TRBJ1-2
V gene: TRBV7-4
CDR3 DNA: TGTGCCAGCAGCTTAGAATCGGCAGGGGAAAGCCAAGAAAGCTACACCTTC
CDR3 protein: CASSLESAGESQESYTF

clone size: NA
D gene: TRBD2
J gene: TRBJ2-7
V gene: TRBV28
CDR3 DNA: TGTGCCAGCATCCCTCCTCCGCGGGAGGGATCCTACGAGCAGTACTTC
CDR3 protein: CASIPPPREGSYEQYF

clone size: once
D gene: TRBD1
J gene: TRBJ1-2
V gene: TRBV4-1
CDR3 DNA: TGCGCCAGCAGCCAGGGGGGCCGGGACAGGGAAGATGGCTACACCTTC
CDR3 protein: CASSQGGRDREDGYTF

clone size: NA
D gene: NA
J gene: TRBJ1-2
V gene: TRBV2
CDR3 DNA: TGTGCCAGCAGTGAACATTTTAGGGGCCGGCGGGGCTACACCTTC
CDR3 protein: CASSEHFRGRRGYTF

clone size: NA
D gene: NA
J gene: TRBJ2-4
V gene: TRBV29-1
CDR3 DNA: TGCAGCGTTGGAGGGTCCAAAAACATTCAGTACTTC
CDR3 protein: CSVGGSKNIQYF

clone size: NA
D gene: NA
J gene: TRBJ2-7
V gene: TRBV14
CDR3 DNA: TGTGCCAGCAGCCAAGTGGATGGGCTAGCGACCTACGAGCAGTACTTC
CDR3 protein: CASSQVDGLATYEQYF

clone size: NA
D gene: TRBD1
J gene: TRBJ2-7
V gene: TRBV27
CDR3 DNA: TGTGCCAGCAGTCCAGTGCGGGACAGGTCCTACGAGCAGTACTTC
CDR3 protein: CASSPVRDRSYEQYF

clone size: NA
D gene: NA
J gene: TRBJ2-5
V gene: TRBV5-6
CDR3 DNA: TGTGCCAGCAGCAAATGGACTATCCTCCCGGGTATCCAGTACTTC
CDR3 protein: CASSKWTILPGIQYF

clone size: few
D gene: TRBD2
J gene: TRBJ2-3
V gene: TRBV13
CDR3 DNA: TGTGCCAGCAGCACCAGGACTAGCGGGGGCACAGATACGCAGTATTTT
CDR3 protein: CASSTRTSGGTDTQYF

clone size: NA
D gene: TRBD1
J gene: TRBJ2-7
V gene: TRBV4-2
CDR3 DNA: TGTGCCAGCAGCCCCCAAGGGACAGGGGTCGTCTACGAGCAGTACTTC
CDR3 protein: CASSPQGTGVVYEQYF

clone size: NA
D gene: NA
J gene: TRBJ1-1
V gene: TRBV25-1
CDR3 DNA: TGTGCCAGCACCGGGACACAGAACACTGAAGCTTTCTTT
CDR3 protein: CASTGTQNTEAFF

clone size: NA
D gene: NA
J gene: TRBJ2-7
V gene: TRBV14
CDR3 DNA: TGTGCCAGCAGCCAAGCCTTGACTACCCACGAGCAGTACTTC
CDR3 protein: CASSQALTTHEQYF

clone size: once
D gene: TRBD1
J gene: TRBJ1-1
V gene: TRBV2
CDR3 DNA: TGTGCCAGCAGCTACAGGGGGGATGAAGCTTTCTTT
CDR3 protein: CASSYRGDEAFF

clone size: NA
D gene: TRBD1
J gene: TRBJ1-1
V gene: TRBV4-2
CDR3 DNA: TGTGCCAGCAGCCAAAGAGACAGGGGGGACACTGAAGCTTTCTTT
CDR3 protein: CASSQRDRGDTEAFF

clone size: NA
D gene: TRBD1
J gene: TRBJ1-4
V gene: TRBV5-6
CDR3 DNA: TGTGCCAGCAGCTTGACTGGACAGGGGGCCTCAACTAATGAAAAACTGTTTTTT
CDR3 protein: CASSLTGQGASTNEKLFF

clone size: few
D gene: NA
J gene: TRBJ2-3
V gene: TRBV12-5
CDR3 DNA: TGTGCTAGTGGTTCCGAGATAGCGAGGCCAGATACGCAGTATTTT
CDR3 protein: CASGSEIARPDTQYF

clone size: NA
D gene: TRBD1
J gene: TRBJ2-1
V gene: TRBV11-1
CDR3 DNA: TGTGCCAGCAGCTTAAGGCGGGACAGGGGCCCCTACAATGAGCAGTTCTTC
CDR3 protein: CASSLRRDRGPYNEQFF

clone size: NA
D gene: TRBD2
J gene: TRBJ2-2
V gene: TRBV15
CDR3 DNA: TGTGCCACCAGCAGATCCTCTTGCGGGACTAGCTCTGGGTTTTTAGCGAACACCGGGGAGCTGTTTTTT
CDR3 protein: CATSRSSCGTSSGFLANTGELFF

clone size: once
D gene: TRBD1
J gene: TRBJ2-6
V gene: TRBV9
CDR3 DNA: TGTGCCAGCAGCGCCGGACAGGGGGCCCACTCTGGGGCCAACGTCCTGACTTTC
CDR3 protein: CASSAGQGAHSGANVLTF

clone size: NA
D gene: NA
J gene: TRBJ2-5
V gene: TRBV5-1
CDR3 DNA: TGCGCCAGCAGCTTATACAGCCAAGAGACCCAGTACTTC
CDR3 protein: CASSLYSQETQYF